The 23 T cell receptor beta chains listed next were all sequenced from one sample in a study of OX40 agonist ivuxolimab in advanced cancers. Here immunoSEQ multiplex PCR was the method, and the copy in TCRdb shows in-frame clones only, minus some. Among tens of thousands of clones listed, roughly 81% were seen once. This specimen was CD4+ or CD8+ T cells sorted from blood, taken in a trial of the OX40 agonist ivuxolimab. These receptors were taken from an adult with an advanced solid tumor such as melanoma, head and neck, liver or kidney cancer.

This clone turned up a few times. The gene calls are TRBV28 and TRBJ2-7; 9 positions agree with TRBD1. Germline assignment: CDR1 MDHEN and CDR2 SYDVKM. CDR3 length: 14 amino acids. Germline trimming cut 4 bases from V and 3 bases from J; bases unmatched to any gene: 4. CDR3 bases: TGTGCCAGCAGTTCGTGGGACAGGGTCTACGAGCAGTACTTC. This sequence encodes CASSSWDRVYEQYF. Together with reference TRBV28 and TRBJ2-7, the CDR3 gives the full variable domain: DVKVTQSSRYLVKRTGEKVFLECVQDMDHENMFWYRQDPGLGLRLIYFSYDVKMKEKGDIPEGYSVSREKKERFSLILESASTNQTSMYLCASSSWDRVYEQYFGPGTRLTVT.

This chain connects TRBV6-6 to TRBJ1-6, with TRBD1 matching over 7 bases. The length of the CDR3 is 14 residues. V gave up 5 bases and J gave up 6 bases; unmatched junction bases: 4. The germline V gene has CDR1 MNHNY and CDR2 SVGAGI (reference sequence). The CDR3 nucleotides are TGTGCCAGCAGTAAGGGACAGAGTAATTCACCCCTCCACTTT. The encoded protein is CASSKGQSNSPLHF.

The rearrangement joins TRBV28 to TRBJ2-7, with D perhaps matching TRBD2 (6 bases). The CDR3 runs 14 residues. V was trimmed by 6 bases and J by 4 bases, leaving 16 bases between them. CDR1 is MDHEN, CDR2 SYDVKM, per germline. The chain's CDR3 is CASSLLAGRYEQYF. For the CDR3, the DNA is TGTGCCAGCAGCCTTCTTGCGGGACGATACGAGCAGTACTTC.

Worth noting for this clone: One base away lies a much larger clone, so this may be a sequencing read error. This CDR3 is also generated by other DNA sequences in the sample. The rearrangement uses TRBV6-5 and TRBJ1-1; D might be TRBD1 (5 bases). Germline V gene sequence: CDR1 MNHEY, CDR2 SVGAGI. Between the trimmed V and J ends, which lost 2 bases and 4 bases, there was a span of 5 bases. This CDR3 has 12 amino acids. The CDR3: CASSYGGTEAFF. The CDR3, as DNA: TGTGCCAGCAGTTACGGGGGCACTGAAGCTTTCTTT.

This chain links TRBV11-3 with TRBJ2-1, with D perhaps matching TRBD1 (5 bases). V was cut by 0 bases and J by 3 bases, with 9 bases left in between. CDR3 length: 15 amino acids. The germline V gene encodes CDR1 SGHNT and CDR2 YENEEA. DNA for the CDR3: TGTGCCAGCAGCTTAGATCCGACAGTCTACAATGAGCAGTTCTTC. It translates to CASSLDPTVYNEQFF.

The rearrangement links TRBV18 to TRBJ2-1; D is uncertain. Trimming cost V 3 bases and J 8 bases, with 20 bases left between them. Germline V gene sequence: CDR1 KGHSH, CDR2 LQKENI. This CDR3 has 16 amino acids. The CDR3 is CASSPALLSEGDEQFF. The CDR3 region has the DNA TGTGCCAGCTCACCCGCGTTGTTGAGCGAAGGCGATGAGCAGTTCTTC.

The rearrangement links TRBV7-6 to TRBJ2-1; D is possibly TRBD2 (6 bases). The CDR3 is 13 amino acids. Looked up from germline, CDR1 is SGHVS and CDR2 is FNYEAQ. The V end was cut by 5 bases, the J end by 10 bases, with 15 bases between. The CDR3 nucleotides are TGTGCCAGCAGCCCCCGGGACTTCCGAGAGCAGTTCTTC. This gives the protein CASSPRDFREQFF.

The V call is TRBV28, the J call TRBJ2-6; 12 nucleotides align to TRBD1. CDR3 length: 17 residues. Germline V lookup: CDR1 MDHEN, CDR2 SYDVKM. Trimming at V came to 6 bases and at J to 2 bases, leaving 5 bases not matched to a gene. CDR3 nucleotides: TGTGCCAGCAGGGGACAGGGGGCGGTCACTGGGGCCAACGTCCTGACTTTC. The encoded protein is CASRGQGAVTGANVLTF.

This chain connects TRBV4-2 to TRBJ2-7, with a tentative D call TRBD2 (6 bases). CDR1 and CDR2 from the germline V gene are LGHNA and YNFKEQ. The CDR3 runs 15 residues. Trimming took 1 base from V and 0 from J, leaving 10 bases between them. In nucleotides, the CDR3 is TGTGCCAGCAGCCAAGTGGGGGGAAGCTCCTACGAGCAGTACTTC. It specifies CASSQVGGSSYEQYF.

The CDR3 DNA sequence: TGTGCCAGCAGTGACCGGGACAGGATATACAATGAGCAGTTCTTC. As protein: CASSDRDRIYNEQFF. The chain is built from TRBV6-1 and TRBJ2-1, with TRBD1 matching over 8 bases. The CDR3 is 15 residues long. Per germline, CDR1 MNHNS and CDR2 SASEGT. V trimming: 3 bases; J trimming: 4 bases; junction bases outside the gene matches: 5.

This chain connects TRBV10-2 to TRBJ2-7; perhaps TRBD1 as D (5 bases). From germline, CDR1 is WSHSY and CDR2 SAAADI. Trimming pared 6 bases from V and 0 bases from J, leaving 18 bases between. There are 16 residues in the CDR3. CDR3 nucleotides: TGCGCCAGCAGCGACCCTCGGACATTTTCCTCCTACGAGCAGTACTTC. Translated: CASSDPRTFSSYEQYF.

CDR3 in amino acids: CASSVGGTTYNEQFF. The CDR3 coding sequence is TGTGCCAGCAGCGTAGGGGGTACGACCTACAATGAGCAGTTCTTC. This chain joins TRBV9 and TRBJ2-1; D is unclear. In germline, CDR1 is SGDLS, CDR2 YYNGEE. Between the trimmed V and J ends, which lost 0 bases and 2 bases, there was a span of 9 bases. This CDR3 is 15 amino acids long.

V usage is TRBV2 and J usage is TRBJ2-1; 12 positions agree with TRBD2. V dropped 5 bases and J dropped 3; count of bases not matched to a gene: 8. Germline V lookup: CDR1 SNHLY, CDR2 FYNNEI. The CDR3 runs 17 residues. The CDR3 coding sequence is TGTGCCAGCAGTCCGCGACTAGCGGGAGCTCTCTACAATGAGCAGTTCTTC. Its protein is CASSPRLAGALYNEQFF.

V usage is TRBV4-1 and J usage is TRBJ2-1, with a tentative D call TRBD2 (5 bases). Germline CDR1 and CDR2: MGHRA and YSYEKL. This CDR3 region has 14 residues. Deletions cut 6 bases from V and 3 bases from J, with 12 bases between. The CDR3 bases are TGCGCCAGCAGACTCGAGGGCGGCTACAATGAGCAGTTCTTC. Translating gives CASRLEGGYNEQFF.

The gene calls are TRBV6-5 and TRBJ2-1, with 8 bases aligning to TRBD2. Germline V gives CDR1 MNHEY, CDR2 SVGAGI. J gave up 3 bases and V 5 bases, and 6 bases lay outside the gene matches. The CDR3 runs 15 residues. DNA for the CDR3: TGTGCCAGCAGTCCGCGACTAGCGAGCTACAATGAGCAGTTCTTC. Translated, it gives CASSPRLASYNEQFF.

The V and J genes are TRBV5-1 and TRBJ1-5; D perhaps matches TRBD1 (5 bases). Trimming stripped 0 bases from V and 9 bases from J, with 13 bases between. Per germline, CDR1 SGHRS and CDR2 YFSETQ. CDR3 length: 14 residues. The CDR3 loop is CASSLEAGSRPQHF. The CDR3 DNA reads as TGCGCCAGCAGCTTGGAGGCAGGGTCCCGGCCCCAGCATTTT.

Here the CDR3 reads CASSEVSGISQPQHF. The CDR3 nucleotides are TGTGCCAGCAGTGAGGTTTCAGGGATCTCTCAGCCCCAGCATTTT. The chain employs TRBV6-1 and TRBJ1-5; D possibly corresponds to TRBD1 (5 bases). This CDR3 has 15 residues. V was trimmed by 3 bases and J by 6 bases, leaving 15 bases between them. Per germline, CDR1 MNHNS and CDR2 SASEGT.

The gene calls are TRBV5-1 and TRBJ2-2, with 7 bases that match TRBD2. This CDR3 is built from 17 residues. The V gene end was trimmed by 4 bases and the J gene end by 2 bases; junction bases not matched to a gene: 11. Germline V lookup: CDR1 SGHRS, CDR2 YFSETQ. The CDR3 nucleotides are TGCGCCAGCAGCCCGGCCCCTTGGGGGGGTAACACCGGGGAGCTGTTTTTT. Residues: CASSPAPWGGNTGELFF.

The chain combines TRBV6-5 with TRBJ2-1; 10 nucleotides agree with TRBD2. The CDR3 consists of 15 residues. From germline, CDR1 is MNHEY and CDR2 SVGAGI. V shed 7 bases, J shed 9 bases, and the junction held 12 bases outside the gene matches. CDR3 in DNA: TGTGCCAGCAATCCCGTAGCGGGAGGAGAGGGTGAGCAGTTCTTC. Encoded protein: CASNPVAGGEGEQFF.

The chain recombines TRBV10-3 with TRBJ2-1, with D possibly TRBD2 on 6 matching bases. This CDR3 comprises 13 residues. Looked up from germline, CDR1 is ENHRY and CDR2 is SYGVKD. The V end was cut by 11 bases, the J end by 1 base, with 12 bases between. In nucleotides, the CDR3 is TGTGCCGCAGGACTACCGTCCTACAATGAGCAGTTCTTC. This codes for CAAGLPSYNEQFF.

The chain employs TRBV2 and TRBJ2-5; 8 nucleotides match TRBD1. The CDR3 totals 15 residues. CDR1 and CDR2 (germline): SNHLY, FYNNEI. The J segment lost 5 bases and the V segment lost 7 bases, leaving 12 bases of the junction unmatched. The CDR3 DNA reads TGTGCCAGCAAGCCCGGTGGGACAGGAGGGGAGACCCAGTACTTC. It yields the protein CASKPGGTGGETQYF.

The V call is TRBV28, the J call TRBJ2-7; 7 bases line up with TRBD1. CDR1 and CDR2 from the germline V gene are MDHEN and SYDVKM. The CDR3 spans 14 residues. Germline trimming cut 7 bases from V and 6 bases from J; bases unmatched to any gene: 12. CDR3 protein: CASTQQGPQPEQYF. As DNA, the CDR3 is TGTGCCAGCACCCAACAGGGGCCGCAACCCGAGCAGTACTTC.

The chain employs TRBV13 and TRBJ1-4; possibly TRBD1 for D (5 bases). Germline loops: CDR1 PRHDT, CDR2 FYEKMQ (reference sequence). The CDR3 sequence is 15 residues long. Deletions cut 5 bases from V and 0 bases from J, with 10 bases between. In nucleotides, the CDR3 is TGTGCCAGCAGCCCCTCGGGGGCAACTAATGAAAAACTGTTTTTT. Translation: CASSPSGATNEKLFF.